This passage covers 23 T cell receptor beta chains from one sample sequenced in a study of shared clonotypes between healthy human individuals (dated by TCRdb to the early 2020s). Library generation was performed with the immunoSEQ multiplex PCR assay. In TCRdb, the immuneACCESS table is reduced to in-frame sequences with V and J assigned. These tables do not hold every clone; where another copy was compared, an unresolved V gene accounts for under half, and the others remain unexplained. The sample data list about 1.1 million clones, and 60% to 80% of these were observed just once. The leading ten clones occupy over 0.8% of the sample. The specimen sequenced was memory CD4+ T cells from PBMCs. The sample's cell subset or site label, in plain terms: CD45RA-negative fraction. These receptors all come from a man in his late teens or twenties in good health. Some clones in this sample may be carry-over from other donors' samples.

The chain joins TRBV9 to TRBJ2-2; no clear D. The CDR3 is made up of 14 amino acids. CDR1 and CDR2 (germline): SGDLS, YYNGEE. Trimming left V 0 bases short and J 7 bases short, with 10 bases between. The CDR3 DNA follows: TGTGCCAGCAGCGTAGAAATAGTTGGCGGGGAGCTGTTTTTT. It translates to CASSVEIVGGELFF.

Only a few counts were recorded for this clone. The chain couples TRBV14 to TRBJ1-2; D call uncertain. Trimming removed 3 bases at V and 4 bases at J, with 12 bases between. This CDR3 comprises 14 residues. Germline assignment: CDR1 SGHDN and CDR2 FVKESK. The CDR3 sequence: CASSQTDGRYGYTF. The DNA for the CDR3 is TGTGCCAGCAGCCAGACTGACGGACGCTATGGCTACACCTTC.

The chain joins TRBV5-1 to TRBJ2-1; D tentatively reads TRBD1 or TRBD2 (6 bases each). Germline lookup yields CDR1 SGHRS and CDR2 YFSETQ. V was pared by 2 bases and J by 8 bases, with 11 bases between. The CDR3 sequence is 13 residues long. This CDR3 is CASSFKGGDEQFF. As DNA, the CDR3 is TGCGCCAGCAGCTTCAAGGGGGGTGATGAGCAGTTCTTC.

The J gene is TRBJ1-1, the V gene TRBV14; D possibly corresponds to TRBD1 (6 bases). V was pared by 4 bases and J by 1 base, with 16 bases between. CDR3 length equals 16 residues. Germline CDR1 reads SGHDN; CDR2 reads FVKESK. The CDR3 region has the DNA TGTGCCAGCAGCCCGCCTCGAGGGGGGGGGAACACTGAAGCTTTCTTT. Protein sequence: CASSPPRGGGNTEAFF.

This chain joins TRBV5-1 and TRBJ2-7; 9 bases are shared with TRBD1. The CDR3 contains 15 residues. Germline CDR1 reads SGHRS; CDR2 reads YFSETQ. V trimming: 0 bases; J trimming: 2 bases; junction bases outside the gene matches: 3. The CDR3: CASSLGGTGTYEQYF. The DNA for the CDR3 is TGCGCCAGCAGCTTGGGGGGGACAGGGACCTACGAGCAGTACTTC.

This sequence joins TRBV18 and TRBJ1-4; 9 nucleotides align to TRBD1. In germline, CDR1 is KGHSH, CDR2 LQKENI. Germline trimming cut 5 bases from V and 1 base from J; bases unmatched to any gene: 5. The length of the CDR3 is 16 residues. CDR3 region: CASSTGQGGTNEKLFF. The CDR3 DNA reads as TGTGCCAGCTCAACGGGACAGGGAGGAACTAATGAAAAACTGTTTTTT. The entire variable domain, with the rest obtained from reference TRBV18 and TRBJ1-4, is as follows: NAGVMQNPRHLVRRRGQEARLRCSPMKGHSHVYWYRQLPEEGLKFMVYLQKENIIDESGMPKERFSAEFPKEGPSILRIQQVVRGDSAAYFCASSTGQGGTNEKLFFGSGTQLSVL.

The genes are TRBV7-2 and TRBJ1-1; D possibly corresponds to TRBD1 (5 bases). There are 13 residues in the CDR3. The V end was cut by 10 bases, the J end by 5 bases, with 17 bases between. CDR1 and CDR2 from the germline V gene are SGHTA and FQGNSA. CDR3 in DNA: TGTGCCACCGGGGGTGTGGGTGGGACTGAAGCTTTCTTT. Its translation: CATGGVGGTEAFF.

On this clone itself: Within the sample, other DNA sequences also encode this same CDR3. The chain uses TRBV29-1 and TRBJ2-5; D is tentatively TRBD1 or TRBD2 (5 bases each). Germline lookup yields CDR1 SQVTM and CDR2 ANQGSEA. This CDR3 has 12 residues. V shed 3 bases and J shed 4 bases, with 9 bases lying between them. CDR3 in amino acids: CSVDRGGETQYF. The CDR3 region has the DNA TGCAGCGTTGATCGGGGCGGAGAGACCCAGTACTTC.

The genes are TRBV18 and TRBJ1-2, with 7 bases fitting TRBD1. Germline values: CDR1 KGHSH, CDR2 LQKENI. The CDR3 extends over 14 amino acids. V shed 3 bases and J 3 bases; nucleotides not matched to a gene: 4. CDR3 sequence (DNA): TGTGCCAGCTCACCGAAGGGGGCTGACTATGGCTACACCTTC. Amino acids: CASSPKGADYGYTF.

As concerns this clone: A read error may be the cause here, since a much bigger clone is one base away. This same CDR3 is encoded by further DNA sequences in the sample. This chain joins TRBV4-1 and TRBJ2-6; D perhaps matches TRBD1 (5 bases). This CDR3 contains 17 residues. The germline CDR1 and CDR2 sequences are MGHRA and YSYEKL. The CDR3 DNA follows: TGCGCCAGCAGCCAAGAAGATCTGGTTGTTGGGGCTAACGTCCTGACTTTC. As protein: CASSQEDLVVGANVLTF.

Comment on this clone: This sequence may be a read error, since a much larger clone differs from it by one base. The sample carries other DNA sequences with the same CDR3. V and J are TRBV5-1 and TRBJ2-1, with 7 positions matching TRBD1. V lost 4 bases and J lost 5; bases outside the gene matches: 3. The CDR3 is 13 residues long. Germline V gives CDR1 SGHRS, CDR2 YFSETQ. The CDR3 sequence: CASSPGQNNEQFF. In nucleotides, the CDR3 is TGCGCCAGCAGCCCGGGACAGAACAATGAGCAGTTCTTC.

The chain uses TRBV7-7 and TRBJ2-2; 10 nucleotides match TRBD2. Germline V CDR1 and CDR2: SSHAT, FNYEAQ (reference sequence). The V and J ends lost 2 bases and 6 bases, in that order; junction bases with no gene match: 6. CDR3 length: 16 residues. The CDR3 sequence: CASSLQLAGVAGELFF. The CDR3 region has the DNA TGTGCCAGCAGCTTACAGCTAGCGGGAGTAGCCGGGGAGCTGTTTTTT.

This clone was observed once. This chain links TRBV28 with TRBJ2-1; the match to TRBD2 covers 11 bases. Germline V lookup: CDR1 MDHEN, CDR2 SYDVKM. There are 16 residues in the CDR3. J was trimmed by 7 bases and V by 2 bases; bases with no gene match: 7. The CDR3 region is CASSLTTSGIRNEQFF. The CDR3 DNA sequence: TGTGCCAGCAGTTTAACGACTAGCGGGATTAGGAATGAGCAGTTCTTC.

The V gene is TRBV5-6, the J gene TRBJ2-5; 13 bases are shared with TRBD2. V shed 2 bases and J 4 bases; nucleotides not matched to a gene: 2. This CDR3 is built from 15 residues. Germline V gives CDR1 SGHDT, CDR2 YYEEEE. The CDR3 loop reads CASSFRTSGRETQYF. The CDR3 DNA is TGTGCCAGCAGCTTTCGGACTAGCGGGAGAGAGACCCAGTACTTC.

This clone was seen more than once but under ten times. The V and J genes are TRBV25-1 and TRBJ1-5; D uncertain. CDR1 and CDR2 from the germline V gene are MGHDK and SYGVNS. Deletions cut 1 base from V and 0 bases from J, with 4 bases between. The CDR3 spans 14 residues. In nucleotides, the CDR3 is TGTGCCAGCAGTGAATTCAATAGCAATCAGCCCCAGCATTTT. This gives the protein CASSEFNSNQPQHF.

The gene calls are TRBV2 and TRBJ1-5; D ambiguous. The length of the CDR3 is 15 residues. Germline CDR1 SNHLY, CDR2 FYNNEI. Trimming stripped 4 bases from V and 4 bases from J, with 14 bases between. The CDR3 protein is CASSASVLRNQPQHF. The CDR3 DNA follows: TGTGCCAGCAGTGCCTCCGTCCTGAGGAATCAGCCCCAGCATTTT.

The V call is TRBV14, the J call TRBJ2-3; D unresolved. This CDR3 comprises 11 residues. Deletions cut 3 bases from V and 6 bases from J, with 4 bases between. The germline V gene has CDR1 SGHDN and CDR2 FVKESK. As DNA, the CDR3 is TGTGCCAGCAGCCACGCGGATACGCAGTATTTT. Translated, it gives CASSHADTQYF.

The chain carries TRBV11-3 and TRBJ2-7; D unresolved. Germline V gene lookup returns CDR1 SGHNT and CDR2 YENEEA. The CDR3 covers 13 residues. Trimming took 1 base from V and 6 from J, leaving 10 bases between them. This CDR3 reads CASSLAAVGEQYF. CDR3 nucleotides: TGTGCCAGCAGCTTAGCAGCCGTAGGCGAGCAGTACTTC.

A word on this clone: The sample carries other DNA sequences with the same CDR3. The chain joins TRBV5-1 to TRBJ2-5; 8 bases map to TRBD1. In germline, CDR1 is SGHRS, CDR2 YFSETQ. The CDR3 totals 14 residues. The trim removed 2 bases at V and 5 bases at J, leaving 5 bases unmatched. DNA for the CDR3: TGCGCCAGCAGCTTAGACAGGGGCCGGGAGACCCAGTACTTC. This gives the protein CASSLDRGRETQYF.

This clone was counted a few times. The CDR3 nucleotides read TGTGCCAGCAGCTTATGGTCAGGGGCAGATACGCAGTATTTT. It encodes CASSLWSGADTQYF. The V and J genes are TRBV7-2 and TRBJ2-3; D perhaps matches TRBD1 (6 bases). The CDR3 loop spans 14 amino acids. Per germline, CDR1 SGHTA and CDR2 FQGNSA. V lost 2 bases and J 4 bases, leaving 10 bases between the germline ends.

This chain links TRBV10-1 with TRBJ2-2; no reliable D call. The germline V gene has CDR1 WNHNN and CDR2 SYGVQD (reference sequence). V was cut by 6 bases and J by 6 bases, with 14 bases left in between. The CDR3 length is 14 residues. The CDR3 here is CASRRPGKAGELFF. The CDR3 coding sequence is TGCGCCAGCAGGCGTCCAGGCAAGGCCGGGGAGCTGTTTTTT.

V usage is TRBV15 and J usage is TRBJ2-7; D perhaps matches TRBD2 (5 bases). This CDR3 is built from 14 residues. In germline, CDR1 is LNHNV, CDR2 YYDKDF (reference sequence). The V end was cut by 1 base, the J end by 7 bases, with 14 bases between. The CDR3 loop is CATSRGGGTPEQYF. Here the CDR3 DNA reads TGTGCCACCAGCAGAGGAGGAGGAACGCCGGAGCAGTACTTC.

The genes are TRBV5-6 and TRBJ2-4; D may be TRBD1 (5 bases). CDR1 SGHDT and CDR2 YYEEEE come from the germline V gene. The ends were cut back, 4 bases at V and 11 bases at J, with 13 bases in the middle. The CDR3 is 12 amino acids. In DNA form, the CDR3 reads TGTGCCAGCAGCACCCAGACAGCCCTTCAGTACTTC. Protein: CASSTQTALQYF.